This TCR beta chain was recovered during a study of blood T cell repertoires in COVID-19. On the study more broadly: T cells, B-cell-depleted T cells, or PBMCs provided the cDNA or gDNA that served as material.

From germline, CDR1 is SGHRS and CDR2 YFSETQ. V lost 1 base and J lost 8; bases outside the gene matches: 17. The CDR3 totals 19 residues. Sequencing used immunoSEQ multiplex PCR; TCRdb keeps in-frame clones, though not all of them. The data show 150,000 to 200,000 clones, around nine tenths seen once. The sample taken for sequencing was peripheral blood. The V call is TRBV5-1, the J call TRBJ1-6; 8 nucleotides match TRBD1. The receptor was derived from a man in his 60s with active or convalescent COVID-19. This chain's CDR3 is CASSLNLSRDRRLDSPLHF. In nucleotides, the CDR3 is TGCGCCAGCAGCTTGAACCTATCCCGGGACAGGCGACTAGATTCACCCCTCCACTTT.